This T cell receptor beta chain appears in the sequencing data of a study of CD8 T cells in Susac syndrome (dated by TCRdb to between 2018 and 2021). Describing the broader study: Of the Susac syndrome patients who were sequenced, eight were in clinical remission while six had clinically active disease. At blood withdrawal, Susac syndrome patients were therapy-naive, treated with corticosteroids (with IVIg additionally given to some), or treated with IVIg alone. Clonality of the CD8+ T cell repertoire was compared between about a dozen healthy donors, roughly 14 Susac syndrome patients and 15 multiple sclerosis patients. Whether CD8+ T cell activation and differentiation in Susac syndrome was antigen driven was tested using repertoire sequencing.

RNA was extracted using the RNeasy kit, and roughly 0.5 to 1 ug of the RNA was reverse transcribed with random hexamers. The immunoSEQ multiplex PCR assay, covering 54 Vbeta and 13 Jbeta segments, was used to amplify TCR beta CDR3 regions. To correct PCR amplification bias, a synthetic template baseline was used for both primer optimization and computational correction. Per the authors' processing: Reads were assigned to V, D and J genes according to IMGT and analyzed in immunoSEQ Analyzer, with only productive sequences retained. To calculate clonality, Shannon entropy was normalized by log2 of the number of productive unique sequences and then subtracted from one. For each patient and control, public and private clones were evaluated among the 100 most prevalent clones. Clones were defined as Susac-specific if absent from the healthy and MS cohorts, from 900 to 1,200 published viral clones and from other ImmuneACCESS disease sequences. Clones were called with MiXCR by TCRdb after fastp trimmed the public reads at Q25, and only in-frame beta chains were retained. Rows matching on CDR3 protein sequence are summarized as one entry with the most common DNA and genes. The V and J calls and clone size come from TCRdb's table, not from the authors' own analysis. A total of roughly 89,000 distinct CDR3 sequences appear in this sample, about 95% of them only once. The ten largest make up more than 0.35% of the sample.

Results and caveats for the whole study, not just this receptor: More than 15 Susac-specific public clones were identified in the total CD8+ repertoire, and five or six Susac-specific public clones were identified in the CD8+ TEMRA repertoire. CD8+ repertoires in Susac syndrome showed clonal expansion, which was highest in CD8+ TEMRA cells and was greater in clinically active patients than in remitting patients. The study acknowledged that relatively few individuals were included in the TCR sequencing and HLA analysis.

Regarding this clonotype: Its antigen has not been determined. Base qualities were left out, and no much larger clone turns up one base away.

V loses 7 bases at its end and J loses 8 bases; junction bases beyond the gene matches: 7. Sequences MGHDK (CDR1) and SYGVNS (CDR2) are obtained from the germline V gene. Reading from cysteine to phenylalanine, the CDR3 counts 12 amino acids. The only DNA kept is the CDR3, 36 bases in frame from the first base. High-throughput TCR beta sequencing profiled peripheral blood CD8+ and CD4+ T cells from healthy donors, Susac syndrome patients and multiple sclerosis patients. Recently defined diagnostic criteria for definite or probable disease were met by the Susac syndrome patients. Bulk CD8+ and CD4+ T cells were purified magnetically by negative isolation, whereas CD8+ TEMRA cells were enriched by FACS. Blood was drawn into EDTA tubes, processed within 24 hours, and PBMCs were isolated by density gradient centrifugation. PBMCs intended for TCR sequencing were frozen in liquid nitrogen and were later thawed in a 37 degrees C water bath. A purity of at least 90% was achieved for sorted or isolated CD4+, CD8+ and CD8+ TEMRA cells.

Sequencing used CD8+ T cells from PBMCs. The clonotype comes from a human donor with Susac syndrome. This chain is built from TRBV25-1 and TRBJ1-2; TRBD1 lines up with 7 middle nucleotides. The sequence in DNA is TGTGCCAGCAACGGAGGGGGCAAAGGCTACACCTTC. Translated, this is CASNGGGKGYTF.